This T cell receptor (beta chain) stems from a study of T cell repertoires in cytomegalovirus infection. This clonotype was found many times. TCRdb recomputed calls from the reads with MiXCR, one row per CDR3 protein. The sample holds around 530,000 distinct CDR3 sequences, around a quarter seen once. The CDR3 runs to 15 residues. The V and J ends lost 7 bases and 3 bases respectively, with 17 bases between them. Germline lookup yields CDR1 SEHNR and CDR2 FQNEAQ (reference sequence). The specimen sequenced was PBMCs. The receptor was isolated from a human donor in good health (CMV status not recorded). Some clones in this sample may be carry-over from other donors' samples. The chain links TRBV7-9 to TRBJ2-3; D is perhaps TRBD1 or TRBD2 (7 bases each). CDR3 nucleotide sequence: TGTGCCAGCATCAGGGGGGGAGAGAGAACAGATACGCAGTATTTT. It yields the protein CASIRGGERTDTQYF.